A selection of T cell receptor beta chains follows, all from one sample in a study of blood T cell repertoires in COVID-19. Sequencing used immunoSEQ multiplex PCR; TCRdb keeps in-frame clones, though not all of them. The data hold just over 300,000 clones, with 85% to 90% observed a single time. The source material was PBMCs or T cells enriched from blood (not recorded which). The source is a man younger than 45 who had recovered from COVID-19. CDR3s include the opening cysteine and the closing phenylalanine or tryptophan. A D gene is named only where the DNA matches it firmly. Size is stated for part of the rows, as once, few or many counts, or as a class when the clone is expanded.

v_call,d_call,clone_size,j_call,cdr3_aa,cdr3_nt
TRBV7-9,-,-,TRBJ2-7,CASSYDSYEQYF,TGTGCCAGCAGCTACGACAGCTACGAGCAGTACTTC
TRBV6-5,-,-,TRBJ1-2,CASSYSEGVRGYTF,TGTGCCAGCAGTTACTCGGAGGGCGTTCGCGGCTACACCTTC
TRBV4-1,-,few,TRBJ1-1,CASSQVTANTEAFF,TGCGCCAGCAGCCAAGTTACAGCGAACACTGAAGCTTTCTTT
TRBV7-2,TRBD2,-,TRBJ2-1,CASSSWEGRNEQFF,TGTGCCAGCAGCTCCTGGGAGGGCCGGAATGAGCAGTTCTTC
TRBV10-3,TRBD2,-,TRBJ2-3,CAISLGGGTDTQYF,TGTGCCATCAGCCTGGGAGGGGGCACAGATACGCAGTATTTT
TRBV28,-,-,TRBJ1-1,CASSPPLRQANTEAFF,TGTGCCAGCAGTCCACCGCTGAGACAGGCGAACACTGAAGCTTTCTTT
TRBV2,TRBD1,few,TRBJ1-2,CASRGDRGIGYTF,TGTGCCAGCAGGGGGGACAGGGGGATCGGCTACACCTTC
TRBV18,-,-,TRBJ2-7,CASSLTRGNEQYF,TGTGCCAGCTCACTAACACGAGGGAACGAGCAGTACTTC
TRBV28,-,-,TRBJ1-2,CASSTRGYGYTF,TGTGCCAGCAGTACCCGGGGCTATGGCTACACCTTC
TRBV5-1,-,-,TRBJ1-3,CASSLEGPGSGNTIYF,TGCGCCAGCAGCTTGGAAGGTCCAGGGTCTGGAAACACCATATATTTT
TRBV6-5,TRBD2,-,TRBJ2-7,CASSYREGSLYEQYF,TGTGCCAGCAGTTACCGGGAGGGTAGCCTCTACGAGCAGTACTTC
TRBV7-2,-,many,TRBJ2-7,CASSYPGAVGEQYF,TGTGCCAGCAGCTACCCAGGGGCGGTGGGCGAGCAGTACTTC
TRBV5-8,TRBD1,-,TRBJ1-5,CASSLARGRKGNQPQHF,TGTGCCAGCAGCTTGGCCAGGGGGCGAAAGGGCAATCAGCCCCAGCATTTT
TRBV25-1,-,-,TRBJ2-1,CASSEFLAGVGNEQFF,TGTGCCAGCAGTGAATTTCTGGCAGGGGTGGGCAATGAGCAGTTCTTC
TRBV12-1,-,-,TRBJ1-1,CASSSDNRGPYEAFF,TGTGCCAGCAGCTCCGACAACAGGGGACCTTATGAAGCTTTCTTT
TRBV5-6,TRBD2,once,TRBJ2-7,CASSSLAVSYEQYF,TGTGCCAGCAGCTCACTAGCGGTCTCCTACGAGCAGTACTTC
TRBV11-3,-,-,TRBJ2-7,CASSLVGGERSYEQYF,TGTGCCAGCAGCTTAGTCGGGGGAGAAAGATCCTACGAGCAGTACTTC
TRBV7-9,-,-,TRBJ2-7,CASSPPNRGSYEQYF,TGTGCCAGCAGTCCGCCCAATCGGGGCTCCTACGAGCAGTACTTC
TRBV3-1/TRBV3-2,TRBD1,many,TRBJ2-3,CASSYTPGQVLTDTQYF,TGTGCCAGCAGCTACACCCCCGGACAGGTGCTCACAGATACGCAGTATTTT
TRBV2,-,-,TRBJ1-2,CASSPQGYGYTF,TGTGCCAGCAGTCCCCAGGGGTATGGCTACACCTTC
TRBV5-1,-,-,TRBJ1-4,CASSLIPGVGEKLFF,TGCGCCAGCAGCTTGATCCCAGGGGTTGGTGAAAAACTGTTTTTT
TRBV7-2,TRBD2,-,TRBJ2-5,CASSFAPSGGGSPQYF,TGTGCCAGCAGCTTTGCCCCTAGCGGGGGGGGTTCCCCCCAGTACTTC
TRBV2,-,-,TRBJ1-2,CASTRDIFIYGYTF,TGTGCCAGCACCAGGGACATCTTTATATATGGCTACACCTTC
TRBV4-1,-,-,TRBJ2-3,CASSQDWMAGRSTDTQYF,TGCGCCAGCAGCCAAGATTGGATGGCGGGGAGAAGTACAGATACGCAGTATTTT
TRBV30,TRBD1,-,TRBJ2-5,CAWRIRGLETQYF,TGTGCCTGGAGAATTAGGGGGCTGGAGACCCAGTACTTC
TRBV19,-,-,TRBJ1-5,CASSPIQGLYSNQPQHF,TGTGCCAGTAGTCCAATCCAAGGACTTTATAGCAATCAGCCCCAGCATTTT
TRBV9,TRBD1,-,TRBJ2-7,CASSEQGTGLHEQYF,TGTGCCAGCAGCGAACAAGGGACAGGGCTACACGAGCAGTACTTC
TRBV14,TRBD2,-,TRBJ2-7,CASSQGVAGLIYEQYF,TGTGCCAGCAGCCAGGGCGTAGCGGGTCTAATCTACGAGCAGTACTTC
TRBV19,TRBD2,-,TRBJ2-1,CASRTSGRARSYNEQFF,TGTGCCAGCCGGACTAGCGGGAGGGCCAGGTCCTACAATGAGCAGTTCTTC
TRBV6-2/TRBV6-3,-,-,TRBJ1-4,CASSYGGEKLFF,TGTGCCAGCAGTTACGGAGGTGAAAAACTGTTTTTT
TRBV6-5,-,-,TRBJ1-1,CASSYSQTEAFF,TGTGCCAGCAGTTACTCCCAAACTGAAGCTTTCTTT
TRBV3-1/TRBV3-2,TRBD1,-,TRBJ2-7,CASSQGGQGAVEQYF,TGTGCCAGCAGCCAAGGAGGGCAGGGGGCTGTCGAGCAGTACTTC